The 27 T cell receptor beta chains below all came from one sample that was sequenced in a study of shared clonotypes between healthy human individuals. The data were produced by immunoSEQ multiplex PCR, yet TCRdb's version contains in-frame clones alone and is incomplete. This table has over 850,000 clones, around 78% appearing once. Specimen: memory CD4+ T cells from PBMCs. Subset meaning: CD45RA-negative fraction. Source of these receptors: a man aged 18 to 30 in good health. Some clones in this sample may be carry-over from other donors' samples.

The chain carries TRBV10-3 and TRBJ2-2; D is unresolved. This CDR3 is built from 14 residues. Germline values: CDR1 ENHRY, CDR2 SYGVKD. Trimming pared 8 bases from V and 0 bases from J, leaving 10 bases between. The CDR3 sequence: CAIRRNANTGELFF. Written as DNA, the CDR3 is TGTGCCATCCGACGGAACGCGAACACCGGGGAGCTGTTTTTT.

CDR3: CASSLDGGTFNEQFF. The DNA for the CDR3 is TGTGCCAGCAGCTTAGATGGGGGTACCTTTAATGAGCAGTTCTTC. The J gene is TRBJ2-1, the V gene TRBV7-9, with D tentatively TRBD1 or TRBD2 (5 bases each). The CDR3 contains 15 residues. V gave up 1 base and J gave up 7 bases, with 14 bases separating them. Germline V gene sequence: CDR1 SEHNR, CDR2 FQNEAQ (reference sequence).

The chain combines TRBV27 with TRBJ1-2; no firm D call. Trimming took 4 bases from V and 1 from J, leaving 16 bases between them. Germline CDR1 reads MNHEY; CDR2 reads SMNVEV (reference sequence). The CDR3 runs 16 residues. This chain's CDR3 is CASSSYDRVINYGYTF. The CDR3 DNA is TGTGCCAGCAGTTCCTACGACCGAGTAATTAACTATGGCTACACCTTC.

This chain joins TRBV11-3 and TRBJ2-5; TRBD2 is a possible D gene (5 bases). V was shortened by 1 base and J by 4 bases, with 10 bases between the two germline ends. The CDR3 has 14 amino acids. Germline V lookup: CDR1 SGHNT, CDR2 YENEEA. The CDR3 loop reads CASSLGGEPETQYF. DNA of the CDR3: TGTGCCAGCAGCTTAGGGGGAGAGCCAGAGACCCAGTACTTC.

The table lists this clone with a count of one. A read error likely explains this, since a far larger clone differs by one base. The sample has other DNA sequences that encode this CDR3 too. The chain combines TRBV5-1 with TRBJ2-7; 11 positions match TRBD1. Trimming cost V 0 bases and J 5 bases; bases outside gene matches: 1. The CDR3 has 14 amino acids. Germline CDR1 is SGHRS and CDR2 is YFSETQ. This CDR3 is CASSLGTGGNEQYF. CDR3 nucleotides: TGCGCCAGCAGCTTGGGGACAGGGGGCAACGAGCAGTACTTC.

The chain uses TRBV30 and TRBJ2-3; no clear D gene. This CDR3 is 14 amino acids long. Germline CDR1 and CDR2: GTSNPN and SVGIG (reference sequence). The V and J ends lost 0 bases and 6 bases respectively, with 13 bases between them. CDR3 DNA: TGTGCCTGGAGTGTACAGCTTGGGTTGGATACGCAGTATTTT. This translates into CAWSVQLGLDTQYF. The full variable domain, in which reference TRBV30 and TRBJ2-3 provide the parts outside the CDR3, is SQTIHQWPATLVQPVGSPLSLECTVEGTSNPNLYWYRQAAGRGLQLLFYSVGIGQISSEVPQNLSASRPQDRQFILSSKKLLLSDSGFYLCAWSVQLGLDTQYFGPGTRLTVL.

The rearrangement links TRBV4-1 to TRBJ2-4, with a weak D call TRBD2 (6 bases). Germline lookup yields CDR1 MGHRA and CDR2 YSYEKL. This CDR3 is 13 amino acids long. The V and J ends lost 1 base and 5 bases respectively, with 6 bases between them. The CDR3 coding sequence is TGCGCCAGCAGCCAAGCGGGAGAAAACATTCAGTACTTC. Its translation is CASSQAGENIQYF.

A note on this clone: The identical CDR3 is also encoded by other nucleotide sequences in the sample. The CDR3 coding sequence is TGTGCCAGCAGCTCACTCCTCTACGAGCAGTACTTC. Amino acids: CASSSLLYEQYF. V and J are TRBV7-9 and TRBJ2-7; D is undetermined. This CDR3 region has 12 residues. V lost 4 bases to trimming and J lost 3 bases, with 7 bases between them. Germline V gene sequence: CDR1 SEHNR, CDR2 FQNEAQ (reference sequence).

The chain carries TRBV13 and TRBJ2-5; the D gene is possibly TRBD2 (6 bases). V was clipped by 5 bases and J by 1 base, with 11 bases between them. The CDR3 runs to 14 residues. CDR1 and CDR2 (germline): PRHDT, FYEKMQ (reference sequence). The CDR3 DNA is TGTGCCAGCAGCCCCGGGACTGTCCAAGAGACCCAGTACTTC. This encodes CASSPGTVQETQYF.

CDR3 amino acids: CASSFGNAGVYGNTIYF. CDR3 DNA: TGTGCCAGCAGCTTCGGGAACGCGGGGGTTTACGGAAACACCATATATTTT. The chain joins TRBV5-8 to TRBJ1-3; D perhaps matches TRBD1 (5 bases). Deletions cut 2 bases from V and 4 bases from J, with 19 bases between. The CDR3 runs to 17 residues. Germline V gives CDR1 SGHTS, CDR2 YDEGEE. Filled out from reference TRBV5-8 and TRBJ1-3, the complete variable domain reads EAGVTQSPTHLIKTRGQQATLRCSPISGHTSVYWYQQALGLGLQFLLWYDEGEERNRGNFPPRFSGRQFPNYSSELNVNALELEDSALYLCASSFGNAGVYGNTIYFGEGSWLTVV.

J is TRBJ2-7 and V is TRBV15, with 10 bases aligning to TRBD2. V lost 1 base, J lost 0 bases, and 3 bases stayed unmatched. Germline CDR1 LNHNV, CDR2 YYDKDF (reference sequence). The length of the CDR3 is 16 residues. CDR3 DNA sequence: TGTGCCACCAGCAGAGGATCTAGCGGGAGCTCCTACGAGCAGTACTTC. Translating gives CATSRGSSGSSYEQYF.

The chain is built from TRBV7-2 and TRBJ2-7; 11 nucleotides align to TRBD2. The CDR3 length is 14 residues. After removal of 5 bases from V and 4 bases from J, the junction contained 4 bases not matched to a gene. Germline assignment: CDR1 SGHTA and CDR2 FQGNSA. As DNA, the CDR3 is TGTGCCAGCAGCAGACTAGCGGGGAGATACGAGCAGTACTTC. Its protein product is CASSRLAGRYEQYF.

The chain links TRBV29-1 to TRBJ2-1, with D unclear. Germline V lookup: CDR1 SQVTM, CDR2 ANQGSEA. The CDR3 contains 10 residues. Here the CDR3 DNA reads TGCAGTGGAAGGTACAATGAGCAGTTCTTC. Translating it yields CSGRYNEQFF.

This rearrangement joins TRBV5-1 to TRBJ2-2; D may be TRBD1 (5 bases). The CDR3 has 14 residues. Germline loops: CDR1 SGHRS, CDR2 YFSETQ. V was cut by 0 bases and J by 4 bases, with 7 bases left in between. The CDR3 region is CASSLEQVTGELFF. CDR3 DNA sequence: TGCGCCAGCAGCTTGGAACAGGTCACCGGGGAGCTGTTTTTT.

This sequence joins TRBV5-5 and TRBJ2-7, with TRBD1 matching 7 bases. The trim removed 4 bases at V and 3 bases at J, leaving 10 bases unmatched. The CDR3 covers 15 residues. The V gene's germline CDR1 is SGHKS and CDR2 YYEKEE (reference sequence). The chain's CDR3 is CASSTSGTVGYEQYF. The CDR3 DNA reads TGTGCCAGCAGCACCTCCGGGACAGTAGGCTACGAGCAGTACTTC.

In DNA form, the CDR3 reads TGTGCCAGCAGCGGGATAGGGACACTTGTTTACGAGCAGTACTTC. Protein: CASSGIGTLVYEQYF. The rearrangement links TRBV5-6 to TRBJ2-7; D is possibly TRBD1 (6 bases). The CDR3 sequence is 15 residues long. Germline loops: CDR1 SGHDT, CDR2 YYEEEE. V lost 4 bases to trimming and J lost 4 bases, with 18 bases between them.

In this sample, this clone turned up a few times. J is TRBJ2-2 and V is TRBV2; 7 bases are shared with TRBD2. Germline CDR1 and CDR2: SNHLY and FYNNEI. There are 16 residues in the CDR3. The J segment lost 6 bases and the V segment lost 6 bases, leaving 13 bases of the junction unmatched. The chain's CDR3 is CASSGRTRRSSGELFF. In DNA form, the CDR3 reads TGTGCCAGCAGCGGGAGGACCCGAAGAAGTTCCGGGGAGCTGTTTTTT.

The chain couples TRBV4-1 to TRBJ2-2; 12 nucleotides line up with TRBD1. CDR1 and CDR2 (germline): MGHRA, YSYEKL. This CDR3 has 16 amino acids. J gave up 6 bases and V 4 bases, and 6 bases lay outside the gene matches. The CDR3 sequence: CASSRWGQGAPGELFF. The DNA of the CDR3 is TGCGCCAGCAGCCGCTGGGGACAGGGGGCCCCCGGGGAGCTGTTTTTT.

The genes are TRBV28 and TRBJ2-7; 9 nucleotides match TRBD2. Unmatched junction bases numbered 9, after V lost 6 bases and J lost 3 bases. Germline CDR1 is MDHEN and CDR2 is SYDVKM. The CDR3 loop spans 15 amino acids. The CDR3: CASRPLAGANYEQYF. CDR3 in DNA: TGTGCCAGCAGGCCCTTAGCGGGAGCAAACTACGAGCAGTACTTC.

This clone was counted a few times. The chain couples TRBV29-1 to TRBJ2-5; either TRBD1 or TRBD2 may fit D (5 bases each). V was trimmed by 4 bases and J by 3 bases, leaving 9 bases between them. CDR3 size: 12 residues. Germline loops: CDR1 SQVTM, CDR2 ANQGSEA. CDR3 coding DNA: TGCAGCGTTGGAAGGGGAGAAGAGACCCAGTACTTC. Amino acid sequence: CSVGRGEETQYF.

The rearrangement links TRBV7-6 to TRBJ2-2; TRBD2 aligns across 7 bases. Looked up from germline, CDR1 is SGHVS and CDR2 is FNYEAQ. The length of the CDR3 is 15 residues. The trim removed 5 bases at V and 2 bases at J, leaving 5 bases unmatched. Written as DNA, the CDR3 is TGTGCCAGCAGCCTTCGGGACTATAACACCGGGGAGCTGTTTTTT. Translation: CASSLRDYNTGELFF.

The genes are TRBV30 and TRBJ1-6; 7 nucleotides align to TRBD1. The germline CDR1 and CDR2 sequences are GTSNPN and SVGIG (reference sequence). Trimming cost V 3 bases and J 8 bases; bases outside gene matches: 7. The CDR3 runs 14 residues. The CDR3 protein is CAWRDWDSHSPLHF. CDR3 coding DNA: TGTGCCTGGAGAGATTGGGACAGCCATTCACCCCTCCACTTT.

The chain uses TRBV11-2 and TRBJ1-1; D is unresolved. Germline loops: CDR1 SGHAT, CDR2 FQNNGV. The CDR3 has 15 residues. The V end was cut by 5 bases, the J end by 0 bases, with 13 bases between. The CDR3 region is CASSTTSSMNTEAFF. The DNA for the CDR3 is TGTGCCAGCAGCACGACATCCTCCATGAACACTGAAGCTTTCTTT.

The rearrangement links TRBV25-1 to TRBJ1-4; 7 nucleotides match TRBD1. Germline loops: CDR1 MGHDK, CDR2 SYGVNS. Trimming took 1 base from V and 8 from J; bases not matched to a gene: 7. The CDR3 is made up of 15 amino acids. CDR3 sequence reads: CASSESGAGGEKLFF. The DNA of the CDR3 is TGTGCCAGCAGTGAATCGGGGGCAGGGGGGGAAAAACTGTTTTTT.

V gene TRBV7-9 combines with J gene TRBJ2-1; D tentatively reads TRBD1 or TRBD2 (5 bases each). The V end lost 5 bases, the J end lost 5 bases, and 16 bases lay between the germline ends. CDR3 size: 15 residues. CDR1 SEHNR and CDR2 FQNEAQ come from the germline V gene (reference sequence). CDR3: CASSPALWGNNEQFF. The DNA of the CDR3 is TGTGCCAGCAGCCCAGCACTATGGGGGAACAATGAGCAGTTCTTC.

CDR3: CASSVGQGTRFSDTQYF. CDR3 nucleotides: TGTGCCAGCAGCGTAGGGCAGGGGACTAGATTTTCTGATACGCAGTATTTT. V usage is TRBV9 and J usage is TRBJ2-3; 8 positions match TRBD2. With 0 bases clipped from V and 6 bases from J, the junction kept 12 bases outside the gene matches. The CDR3 loop spans 17 amino acids. Germline lookup yields CDR1 SGDLS and CDR2 YYNGEE.

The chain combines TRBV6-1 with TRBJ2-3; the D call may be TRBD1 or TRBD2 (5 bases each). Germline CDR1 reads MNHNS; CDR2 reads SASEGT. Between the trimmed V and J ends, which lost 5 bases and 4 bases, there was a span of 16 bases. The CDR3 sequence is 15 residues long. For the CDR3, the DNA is TGTGCCAGCAGTAATGAGGGACGGCTATCAGATACGCAGTATTTT. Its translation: CASSNEGRLSDTQYF.